This TCR beta chain was documented in a study of response to subunit inactivated influenza vaccine. General study results and limits: T cells newly recruited by each seasonal influenza vaccination are few, the authors suggested.

This clonotype was recorded a few times. The antigen remains undetermined. The V gene's germline CDR1 is KGHSH and CDR2 LQKENI. There are 16 residues in the CDR3. Germline trimming cut 6 bases from V and 0 bases from J; bases unmatched to any gene: 7. A single record per CDR3 protein comes from TCRdb applying MiXCR to the RT-PCR reads. The data contain 590,000 or so distinct CDR3 sequences, 14% of them singletons. This chain uses TRBV18 with TRBJ2-2, with TRBD2 identical over 7 bases. The TCR sequence derives from a man over 45 who received an inactivated influenza vaccine. The sequences come from PBMCs from blood, collected less than 15 days before vaccination. The CDR3 bases are TGTGCCAGCTCCCAATATCTAGCGGCGAACACCGGGGAGCTGTTTTTT. Its protein is CASSQYLAANTGELFF.